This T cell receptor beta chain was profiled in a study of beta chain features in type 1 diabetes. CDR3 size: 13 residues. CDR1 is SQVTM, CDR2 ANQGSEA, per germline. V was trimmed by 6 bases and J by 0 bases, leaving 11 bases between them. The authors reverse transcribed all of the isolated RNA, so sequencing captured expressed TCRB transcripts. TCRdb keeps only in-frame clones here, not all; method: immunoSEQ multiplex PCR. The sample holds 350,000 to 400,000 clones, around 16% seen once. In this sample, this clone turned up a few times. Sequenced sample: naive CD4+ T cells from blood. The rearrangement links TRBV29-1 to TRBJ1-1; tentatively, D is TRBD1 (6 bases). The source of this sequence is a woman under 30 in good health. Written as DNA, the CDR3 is TGCAGCGTCGCAGGGGCCATGAACACTGAAGCTTTCTTT. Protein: CSVAGAMNTEAFF.